This T cell receptor beta chain was recorded in a study of T cell responses to AZD1222 COVID-19 vaccine. Across the whole study: Second-dose recipients at about 4 or about 12 weeks were treated as one pooled group.

Study observations and caveats: Baseline serostatus was positive in only five to seven AZD1222 recipients. The CD4 TCRs associated with vaccination extended across spike and predominated at 160-218 and 743-854.

This CDR3 has 16 amino acids. Trimming removed 2 bases from V and 7 bases from J, with 18 bases in between. CDR1 and CDR2 (germline): SNHLY, FYNNEI. A remark on this clone: The antigen is not known.

The assay was immunoSEQ multiplex PCR, and TCRdb's table has in-frame clones only and misses some. The sample has around 170,000 clones; roughly 91% are singletons. This TCR derives from an adult in good health. Sequencing was performed on peripheral blood, taken on day 0 of AZD1222 vaccination. The rearrangement uses TRBV2 and TRBJ2-1, with D uncertain. The CDR3 DNA sequence: TGTGCCAGCAGTGAATTAGCATACCCCTCGGAGAATGAGCAGTTCTTC. As protein: CASSELAYPSENEQFF.